This T cell receptor beta chain was observed in a study of blood T cells in healthy people across ages. General study findings and limits: Long-lived and aged donors differed, with more naive CD4+ cells and higher diversity in the long-lived. The lack of PBMC sorting stopped any conclusive naive versus antigen-experienced comparison.

The CDR3 length is 13 residues. Per germline, CDR1 DFQATT and CDR2 SNEGSKA (reference sequence). V dropped 3 bases and J dropped 3; count of bases not matched to a gene: 3. On this clonotype itself: Antigen specificity is unknown.

A second roughly 7 to 12 cycle PCR used barcoded and J-beta primers. With 12 random nucleotides, a template-switch adaptor tagged each individual cDNA molecule. Each CDR3 protein is one row after TCRdb ran MiXCR on the 5' RACE reads. This table has some 1.1 million distinct CDR3 sequences, roughly two fifths appearing once. Sample: blood. The chain couples TRBV20-1 to TRBJ2-3; TRBD1 agrees at 7 bases. The clonotype was recovered from a young man in good health. The CDR3 bases are TGCAGTGCTAGGAAGGGGGCGACAGATACGCAGTATTTT. Translation gives CSARKGATDTQYF.